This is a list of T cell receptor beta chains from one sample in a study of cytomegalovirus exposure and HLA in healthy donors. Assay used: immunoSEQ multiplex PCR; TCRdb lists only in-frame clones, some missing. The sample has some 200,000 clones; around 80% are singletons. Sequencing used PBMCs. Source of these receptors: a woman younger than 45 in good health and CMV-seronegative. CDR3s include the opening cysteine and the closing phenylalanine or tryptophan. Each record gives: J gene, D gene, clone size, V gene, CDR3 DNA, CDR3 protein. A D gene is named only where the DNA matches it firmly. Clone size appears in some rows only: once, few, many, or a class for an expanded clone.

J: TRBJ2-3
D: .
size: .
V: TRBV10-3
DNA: TGTGCCATCAGTGCGGGGGTAAGCACAGATACGCAGTATTTT
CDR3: CAISAGVSTDTQYF

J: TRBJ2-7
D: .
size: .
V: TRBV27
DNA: TGTGCCAGCATTCCCGGAGACAAAATAGAGGGGGTGGACGAGCAGTACTTC
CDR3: CASIPGDKIEGVDEQYF

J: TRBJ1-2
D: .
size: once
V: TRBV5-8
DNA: TGTGCCAGCAGCTTGGCGCGAGGCGTCTATGGCTACACCTTC
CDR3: CASSLARGVYGYTF

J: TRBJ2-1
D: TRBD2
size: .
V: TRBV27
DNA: TGTGCCAGCAGACTTAGCGGGAGGGCCGGTGAGCAGTTCTTC
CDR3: CASRLSGRAGEQFF

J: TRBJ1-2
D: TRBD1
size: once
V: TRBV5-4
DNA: TGTGCCAGCAGCTTGGGGTGGGGGACAGGGGCTAACTATGGCTACACCTTC
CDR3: CASSLGWGTGANYGYTF

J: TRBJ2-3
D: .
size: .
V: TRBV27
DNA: TGTGCCAGCAGGTATACTAGCACAGATACGCAGTATTTT
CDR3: CASRYTSTDTQYF

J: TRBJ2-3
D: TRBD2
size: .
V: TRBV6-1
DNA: TGTGCCAGCAGTGCCGCTCCTGACGGGGGAGGGGATACGCAGTATTTT
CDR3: CASSAAPDGGGDTQYF

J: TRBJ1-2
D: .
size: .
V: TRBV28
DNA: TGTGCCAGCAGTTCCCTGGGGGCGGCTAACTATGGCTACACCTTC
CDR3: CASSSLGAANYGYTF

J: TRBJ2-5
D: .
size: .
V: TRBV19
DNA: TGTGCCAGTAGTTCCATGGGGGCTGAAGAGACCCAGTACTTC
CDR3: CASSSMGAEETQYF

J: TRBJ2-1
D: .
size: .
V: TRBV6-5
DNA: TGTGCCAGCAGTTACTCGTGGGCGAGCTCCTACAATGAGCAGTTCTTC
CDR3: CASSYSWASSYNEQFF

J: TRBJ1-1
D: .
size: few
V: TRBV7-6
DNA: TGTGCCAGCAGGTCCGGGCAGGGCCTAGGTGAAGCTTTCTTT
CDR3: CASRSGQGLGEAFF

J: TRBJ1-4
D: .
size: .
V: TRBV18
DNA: TGTGCCAGCTCACCACCTCAGGGGTTGAATGAAAAACTGTTTTTT
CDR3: CASSPPQGLNEKLFF

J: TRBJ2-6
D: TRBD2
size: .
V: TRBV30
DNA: TGTGCCTGGAGTTGGGGAAGGACTAGCTCGGGGGCCAACGGCCTGACTTTC
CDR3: CAWSWGRTSSGANGLTF

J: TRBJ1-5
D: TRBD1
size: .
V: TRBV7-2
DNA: TGTGCCAGCAGCCTACAGGGGAACAATCAGCCCCAGCATTTT
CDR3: CASSLQGNNQPQHF

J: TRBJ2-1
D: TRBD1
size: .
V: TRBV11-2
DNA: TGTGCCAGCAGCTGGGGACAGGGTTTGTCGCCCTACAATGAGCAGTTCTTC
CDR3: CASSWGQGLSPYNEQFF

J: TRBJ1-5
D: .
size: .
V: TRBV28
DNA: TGTGCCAGCAGTTTATGGCGGGGGACCTCCTCCGTTCAGCCCCAGCATTTT
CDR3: CASSLWRGTSSVQPQHF

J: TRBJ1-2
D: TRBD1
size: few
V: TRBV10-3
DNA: TGTGCCATCAGTGAGTCATTATCCGGACAGGGAAACTATGGCTACACCTTC
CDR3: CAISESLSGQGNYGYTF

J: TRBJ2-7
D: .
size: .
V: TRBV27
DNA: TGTGCCAGCAGTTTATCGGTAGGGAGTCCCTACGAGCAGTACTTC
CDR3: CASSLSVGSPYEQYF

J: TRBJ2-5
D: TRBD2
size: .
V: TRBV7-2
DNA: TGTGCCAGCAGCTTAGCGCTAGCGGCCGGGGGAATGAGGTCCCAGTACTTC
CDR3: CASSLALAAGGMRSQYF

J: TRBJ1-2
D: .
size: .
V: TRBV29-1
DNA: TGCAGCGTTGAAAGGCAGGGAAGCGTCTATGGCTACACCTTC
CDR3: CSVERQGSVYGYTF

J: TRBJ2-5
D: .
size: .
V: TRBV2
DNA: TGTGCCAGCATTCCGACTGGGTACCAAGAGACCCAGTACTTC
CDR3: CASIPTGYQETQYF

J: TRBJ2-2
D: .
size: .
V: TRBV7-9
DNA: TGTGCCAGCAGCCTAGGACAAGCCGGGGAGCTGTTTTTT
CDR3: CASSLGQAGELFF

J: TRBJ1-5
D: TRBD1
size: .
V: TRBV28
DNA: TGTGCCAGCAGCGGGACAGGGGTTTTCAATCAGCCCCAGCATTTT
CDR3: CASSGTGVFNQPQHF

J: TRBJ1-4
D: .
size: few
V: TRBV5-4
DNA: TGTGCCAGCAGCTTGGCGGGGAATGAAAAACTGTTTTTT
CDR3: CASSLAGNEKLFF

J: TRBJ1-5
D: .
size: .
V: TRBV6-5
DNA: TGTGCCAGCACCGGACAGATCAATCAGCCCCAGCATTTT
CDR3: CASTGQINQPQHF

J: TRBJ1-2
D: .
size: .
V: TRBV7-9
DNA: TGTGCCAGCAGCTTAGGACAGGAGAACTATGGCTACACCTTC
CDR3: CASSLGQENYGYTF

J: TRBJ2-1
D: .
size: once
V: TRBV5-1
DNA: TGCGCCAGCAGCCCCGGGGAGAGGAAGTTCTTC
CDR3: CASSPGERKFF

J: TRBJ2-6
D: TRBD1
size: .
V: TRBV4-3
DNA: TGCGCCAGCAGCCAGGCCGGGACAGGGACTACTGGGGCCAACGTCCTGACTTTC
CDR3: CASSQAGTGTTGANVLTF

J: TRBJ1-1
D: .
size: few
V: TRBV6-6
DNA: TGTGCCAGCAGACAGAACCCGGTAGATGAAGCTTTCTTT
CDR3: CASRQNPVDEAFF

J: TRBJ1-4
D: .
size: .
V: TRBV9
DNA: TGTGCCAGCAGCGTAGCGGTGGGGGCGTCCGGAGAAAAACTGTTTTTT
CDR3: CASSVAVGASGEKLFF

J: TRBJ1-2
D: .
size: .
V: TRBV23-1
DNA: TGCGCCAGCAGTCAATCGATACAGACTAACTATGGCTACACCTTC
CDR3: CASSQSIQTNYGYTF

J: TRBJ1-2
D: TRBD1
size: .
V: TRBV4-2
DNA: TGTGCCAGCAGCCAAAATGGACAGGCCAACTATGGCTACACCTTC
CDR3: CASSQNGQANYGYTF

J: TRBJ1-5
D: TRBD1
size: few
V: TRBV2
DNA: TGTGCCAGCAGTTCCTTCGACAGGGGGAGCAATCAGCCCCAGCATTTT
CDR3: CASSSFDRGSNQPQHF

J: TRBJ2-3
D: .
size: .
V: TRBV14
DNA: TGTGCCAGCAGCCAAGGACAGGTGGGGTATACGCAGTATTTT
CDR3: CASSQGQVGYTQYF

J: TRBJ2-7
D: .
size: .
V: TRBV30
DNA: TGTGCCTGGAGTCGGAAAGGAGACAGGTCCTACGAGCAGTACTTC
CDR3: CAWSRKGDRSYEQYF

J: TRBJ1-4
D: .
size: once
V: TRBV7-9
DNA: TGTGCCAGCAGCCCCTCCGGGAACACAAATGAAAAACTGTTTTTT
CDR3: CASSPSGNTNEKLFF

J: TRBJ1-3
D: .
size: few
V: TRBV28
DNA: TGTGCCAGCAGTTTCCTCATCTCCACAGGCACATACTCTGGAAACACCATATATTTT
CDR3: CASSFLISTGTYSGNTIYF

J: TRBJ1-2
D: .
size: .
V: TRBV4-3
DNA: TGCGCCAGCAGCCCTTCATCATGGGCAGCTAACTATGGCTACACCTTC
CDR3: CASSPSSWAANYGYTF

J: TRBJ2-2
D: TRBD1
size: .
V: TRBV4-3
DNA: TGCGCCAGCAGCCCCCTAAGGGACAGGGGAATCAACGGGGAGCTGTTTTTT
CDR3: CASSPLRDRGINGELFF

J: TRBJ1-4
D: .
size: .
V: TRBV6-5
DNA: TGTGCCAGCAGTTACGGGGAGGCAACTAATGAAAAACTGTTTTTT
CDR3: CASSYGEATNEKLFF

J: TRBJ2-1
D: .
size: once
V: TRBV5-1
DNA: TGCGCCAGCAGCTTAGGAGGGCCGCGAAATGATGAGCAGTTCTTC
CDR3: CASSLGGPRNDEQFF

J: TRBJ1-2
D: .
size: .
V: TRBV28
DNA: TGTGCCAGCAGTTTTCTTACAGCATATGGCTACACCTTC
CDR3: CASSFLTAYGYTF

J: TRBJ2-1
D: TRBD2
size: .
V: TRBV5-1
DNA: TGCGCCAGCAGGAGACTAGCGGCCAGCTCCTACAATGAGCAGTTCTTC
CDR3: CASRRLAASSYNEQFF

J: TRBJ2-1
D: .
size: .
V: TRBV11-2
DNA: TGTGCCAGCAGCTTAGATCTAGCTAGTCTCTACAATGAGCAGTTCTTC
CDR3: CASSLDLASLYNEQFF

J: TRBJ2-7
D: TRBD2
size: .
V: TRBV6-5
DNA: TGTGCCAGCAGTTCAAGACTAGCGGGGGGCTACGAGCAGTACTTC
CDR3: CASSSRLAGGYEQYF

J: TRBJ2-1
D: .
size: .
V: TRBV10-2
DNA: TGCGCCAGCAGTGAGTCGATTAGCGATAAGCAGTTCTTC
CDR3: CASSESISDKQFF

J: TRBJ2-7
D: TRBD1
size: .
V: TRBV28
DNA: TGTGCCAGCAGTTTAAACCGTCGCACTGACAGGGGATTCTACGAGCAGTACTTC
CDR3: CASSLNRRTDRGFYEQYF

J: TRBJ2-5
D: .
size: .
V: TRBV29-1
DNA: TGCAGCGGGAAAGGGAGCCGAGAGACCCAGTACTTC
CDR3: CSGKGSRETQYF

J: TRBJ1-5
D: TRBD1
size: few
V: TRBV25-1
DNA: TGTGCCAGCAGTGAATATGGAGACAGGGCCAATCAGCCCCAGCATTTT
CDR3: CASSEYGDRANQPQHF

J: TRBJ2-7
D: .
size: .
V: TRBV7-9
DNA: TGTGCCAGCAGCTTAGAAGGGGGTCTCGACTTC
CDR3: CASSLEGGLDF

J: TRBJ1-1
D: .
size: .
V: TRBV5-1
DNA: TGCGCCAGCAGCTTTGGGCCAGCCGCTTTTATCATGAACACTGAAGCTTTCTTT
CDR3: CASSFGPAAFIMNTEAFF

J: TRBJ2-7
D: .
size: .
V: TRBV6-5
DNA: TGTGCCAGCAGGCAGAGGGCGGCATACGAGCAGTACTTC
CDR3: CASRQRAAYEQYF

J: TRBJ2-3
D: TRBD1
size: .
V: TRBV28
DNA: TGTGCCAGCAGTTCCGGACAGGGGGCGTGGGATACGCAGTATTTT
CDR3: CASSSGQGAWDTQYF

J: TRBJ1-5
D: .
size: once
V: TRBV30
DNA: TGTGCCTGGAGTGGCGGACAGAGCAATCAGCCCCAGCATTTT
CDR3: CAWSGGQSNQPQHF

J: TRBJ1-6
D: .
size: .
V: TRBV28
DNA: TGTGCCAGCAGTTCGCACTACAGGGATTCACCCCTCCACTTT
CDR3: CASSSHYRDSPLHF

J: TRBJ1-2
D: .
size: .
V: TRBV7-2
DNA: TGTGCCAGCAGCCCCGAGGGACGGGGGAGGAACTATGGCTACACCTTC
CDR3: CASSPEGRGRNYGYTF

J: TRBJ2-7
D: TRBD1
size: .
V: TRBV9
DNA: TGTGCCAGCAGCGGTTCGCAGGGGGTGCTAAACGAGCAGTACTTC
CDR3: CASSGSQGVLNEQYF

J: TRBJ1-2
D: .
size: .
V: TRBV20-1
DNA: TGCAGTGCTAGAGATCGCTATGGCTACACCTTC
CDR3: CSARDRYGYTF

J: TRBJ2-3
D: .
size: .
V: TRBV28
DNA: TGTGCCAGCCGCGAGAGCACAGATACGCAGTATTTT
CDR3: CASRESTDTQYF

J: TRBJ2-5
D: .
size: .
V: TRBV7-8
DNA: TGTGCCAGCAGCTTAGAAAGACTAGAGTTCCGGGAGACCCAGTACTTC
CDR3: CASSLERLEFRETQYF